These T cell receptor beta chains were read from a single sample in a study of OX40 agonist ivuxolimab in advanced cancers. Method: immunoSEQ multiplex PCR; TCRdb's copy keeps in-frame clones and lacks some. The repertoire holds 60,000 to 65,000 clones, approximately 79% seen once, with 2.1% in the top ten. The material sequenced was CD4+ or CD8+ T cells sorted from blood, taken in a trial of the OX40 agonist ivuxolimab. These receptors all come from an adult with an advanced solid tumor such as melanoma, head and neck, liver or kidney cancer. The CDR3 runs from the conserved cysteine through the conserved F or W. The D gene is left open where the match is weak. Rows may omit the clone size; those that give it use once, few, many or a size class.

TRBV5-6	TRBJ1-5	-	-	TGTGCCAGCAGCTATAGTAGAGCGGCAGGGCTGGTGGCAAATCAGCCCCAGCATTTT	CASSYSRAAGLVANQPQHF
TRBV28	TRBJ1-1	-	TRBD1	TGTGCCAGCAGTTCATACAGGGGAGGGAACACTGAAGCTTTCTTT	CASSSYRGGNTEAFF
TRBV11-2	TRBJ1-2	once	-	TGTGCCAGCAGCTTAGGGACCGGCAGCTATGGCTACACCTTC	CASSLGTGSYGYTF
TRBV19	TRBJ2-6	-	TRBD1	TGTGCCAGCAAGCGGGACAGGGGCTCTGGGGCCAACGTCCTGACTTTC	CASKRDRGSGANVLTF
TRBV2	TRBJ1-2	-	TRBD1	TGTGCCAGCAGTCGGGACAGCTATGGCTACACCTTC	CASSRDSYGYTF
TRBV25-1	TRBJ1-4	-	TRBD1	TGTGCCAGCAGTGAGGTGGGACAGGGTAATGAAAAACTGTTTTTT	CASSEVGQGNEKLFF
TRBV7-8	TRBJ2-3	-	-	TGTGCCAGCAGCCAGACAACAGATACGCAGTATTTT	CASSQTTDTQYF
TRBV7-8	TRBJ2-7	-	-	TGTGCCAGCAGCTTCCAGGCGCGTACCTACGAGCAGTACTTC	CASSFQARTYEQYF
TRBV12-2	TRBJ2-2	-	-	TGTGCAAGTCGCCAAGGACTAGCGGGGTGGAGGGAGACCGGGGAGCTGTTTTTT	CASRQGLAGWRETGELFF
TRBV4-2	TRBJ2-3	-	TRBD2	TGTGCCAGCAGCCAAGAACCCGCGGGAGGTGGCACAGATACGCAGTATTTT	CASSQEPAGGGTDTQYF
TRBV11-2	TRBJ2-4	-	-	TGTGCCAGCAGCTTAGAGGGGGGAAGGCAGGGTGCCAAAAACATTCAGTACTTC	CASSLEGGRQGAKNIQYF
TRBV18	TRBJ2-3	-	-	TGTGCCAGCTCGGGAATCGATGATACGCAGTATTTT	CASSGIDDTQYF
TRBV6-6	TRBJ2-2	many	-	TGTGCCAGCAGTTACGTTGGGGGGAACACCGGGGAGCTGTTTTTT	CASSYVGGNTGELFF
TRBV6-5	TRBJ2-1	-	TRBD2	TGTGCCAGCAGTTACGCGGGAGTGAGTCCCCCCAATGAGCAGTTCTTC	CASSYAGVSPPNEQFF